This T cell receptor (beta chain) was observed in a study of beta chain features in type 1 diabetes. Germline CDR1 is MNHEY and CDR2 is SVGAGI. The CDR3 length is 15 residues. With 4 bases clipped from V and 4 bases from J, the junction kept 7 bases outside the gene matches. Notes on the study in general: For TCRB rearrangement, an influence of HLA type remained unresolved here. Across all four CD4+ subsets, people with type 1 diabetes showed modestly shorter TCRB CDR3s.

Concerning this clone itself: Its matching antigen is unknown.

A single heparinised draw of approximately 0.11 L on average was taken per donor. Reverse transcribing all isolated RNA meant expressed TCRB transcripts were sequenced. The table came from immunoSEQ multiplex PCR; TCRdb's copy has only in-frame clones and leaves some out. Here the sample spans over 20,000 clones, approximately 53% being singletons. The chain employs TRBV6-5 and TRBJ2-1; 7 bases align to TRBD1. Sequenced material: stem cell memory CD4+ T cells from blood. The sequence was collected from a man aged 25-45 years with type 1 diabetes. For the CDR3, the DNA is TGTGCCAGCAGTTCTCGGGACAGAACATACAATGAGCAGTTCTTC. This translates into CASSSRDRTYNEQFF.